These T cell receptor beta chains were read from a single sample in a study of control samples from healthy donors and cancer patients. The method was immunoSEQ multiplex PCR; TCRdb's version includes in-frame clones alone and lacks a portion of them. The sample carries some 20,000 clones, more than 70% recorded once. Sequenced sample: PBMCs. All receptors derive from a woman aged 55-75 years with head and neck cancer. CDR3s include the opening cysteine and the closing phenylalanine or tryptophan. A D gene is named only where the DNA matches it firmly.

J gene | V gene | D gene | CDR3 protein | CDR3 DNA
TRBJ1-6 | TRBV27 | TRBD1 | CASSLSRRTGGIYNSPLHF | TGTGCCAGCAGTTTATCCCGACGGACAGGGGGGATCTATAATTCACCCCTCCACTTT
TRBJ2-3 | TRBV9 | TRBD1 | CASSFQQGATDTQYF | TGTGCCAGCAGCTTCCAACAGGGGGCCACAGATACGCAGTATTTT
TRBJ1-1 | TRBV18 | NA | CASSPSIVEAFF | TGTGCCAGCTCACCATCCATTGTTGAAGCTTTCTTT
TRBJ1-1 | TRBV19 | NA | CASIVSGANTEAFF | TGTGCCAGTATTGTTTCGGGGGCGAACACTGAAGCTTTCTTT
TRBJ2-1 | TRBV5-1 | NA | CASKGGYEQFF | TGCGCCAGCAAGGGCGGGTATGAGCAGTTCTTC
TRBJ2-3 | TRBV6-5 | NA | CASKFGGPSDTQYF | TGTGCCAGCAAGTTCGGGGGGCCGTCGGATACGCAGTATTTT
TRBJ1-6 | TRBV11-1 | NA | CASSQPGQISSPLHF | TGTGCCAGCAGCCAACCTGGACAAATCAGTTCACCCCTCCACTTT
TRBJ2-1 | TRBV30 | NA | CACTRTYNEQFF | TGTGCCTGTACTAGGACTTACAATGAGCAGTTCTTC
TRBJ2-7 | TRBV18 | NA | CASSPGTYEQYF | TGTGCCAGCTCACCCGGCACCTACGAGCAGTACTTC
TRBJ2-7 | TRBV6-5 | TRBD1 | CASSLGTGGYEQYF | TGTGCCAGCAGTTTAGGTACAGGGGGCTACGAGCAGTACTTC
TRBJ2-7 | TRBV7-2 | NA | CASSLTGYEQYF | TGTGCCAGCAGCTTAACGGGTTACGAGCAGTACTTC